These T cell receptor beta chains were read from a single sample in a study of T-cell reconstitution after alpha-beta-depleted transplantation in children. TCRdb used MiXCR to reprocess the PCR reads, holding one entry per CDR3 protein. The sample yields 150,000 to 250,000 distinct CDR3 sequences, 5.5% to 7% seen once. The sample here was PBMCs, taken before TCRalphabeta/CD19-depleted stem cell transplant. The source is a girl under two years old with combined immunodeficiency, due to receive a stem cell transplant. The CDR3 runs from the conserved cysteine through the conserved F or W. D genes are given only for firm matches. The size entry is marked missing in some rows and otherwise reads once, few, many or a size class.

v_call,d_call,clone_size,j_call,cdr3_aa,cdr3_nt
TRBV28,NA,NA,TRBJ2-6,CASRQVPAGANVLTF,TGTGCCAGCAGACAGGTCCCGGCTGGGGCCAACGTCCTGACTTTC
TRBV29-1,NA,many,TRBJ2-7,CSVERGNYEQYF,TGCAGCGTTGAAAGGGGAAACTACGAGCAGTACTTC
TRBV29-1,NA,many,TRBJ2-3,CSVDGISTDTQYF,TGCAGCGTTGACGGGATTTCCACAGATACGCAGTATTTT
TRBV29-1,NA,many,TRBJ1-2,CSVERFVRRSTNYGYTF,TGCAGCGTTGAGCGTTTTGTAAGAAGATCGACTAACTATGGCTACACCTTC
TRBV2,TRBD1,few,TRBJ1-4,CASMPRDRNEKLFF,TGTGCCAGCATGCCGAGGGACAGGAATGAAAAACTGTTTTTT
TRBV24-1,NA,many,TRBJ1-2,CATSDLGDGYTF,TGTGCCACCAGTGACCTCGGGGATGGCTACACCTTC
TRBV29-1,NA,many,TRBJ1-1,CSVNGHYMNTEAFF,TGCAGCGTCAACGGACACTACATGAACACTGAAGCTTTCTTT
TRBV7-4,NA,many,TRBJ2-3,CASSSPGVLSVTDTQYF,TGTGCCAGCAGTTCACCGGGAGTCCTATCTGTCACAGATACGCAGTATTTT
TRBV7-9,NA,many,TRBJ2-1,CASSSYRASNEQFF,TGTGCCAGCAGCTCCTACCGTGCGAGCAATGAGCAGTTCTTC
TRBV7-9,TRBD2,few,TRBJ2-7,CASSPHSGFSSYEQYF,TGTGCCAGCAGCCCGCATAGCGGGTTCTCCTCCTACGAGCAGTACTTC
TRBV9,NA,many,TRBJ2-7,CASSVDSSSYEQYF,TGTGCCAGCAGCGTCGACAGCTCCTCCTACGAGCAGTACTTC
TRBV15,NA,NA,TRBJ2-4,CATSRADRLGDKNIQYF,TGTGCCACCAGCAGAGCCGACAGACTCGGGGATAAAAACATTCAGTACTTC
TRBV6-2/TRBV6-3,TRBD1,many,TRBJ2-2,CASSTPGTGGHYTGELFF,TGTGCCAGCAGTACCCCCGGGACAGGAGGACATTACACCGGGGAGCTGTTTTTT
TRBV12-3/TRBV12-4,NA,many,TRBJ1-5,CASSPTTEPQHF,TGTGCCAGCAGCCCCACGACAGAGCCCCAGCATTTT
TRBV6-1,NA,many,TRBJ2-2,CASSEAIGEVGELFF,TGTGCCAGCAGTGAGGCGATCGGAGAAGTCGGGGAGCTGTTTTTT
TRBV4-3,NA,many,TRBJ2-3,CASSQALLAKLTDTQYF,TGCGCCAGCAGCCAAGCGCTGCTAGCGAAACTCACAGATACGCAGTATTTT
TRBV4-2,NA,few,TRBJ2-1,CASSQGASRRRNEQFF,TGTGCCAGCAGCCAAGGGGCATCCCGGCGACGGAATGAGCAGTTCTTC
TRBV20-1,TRBD2,NA,TRBJ2-3,CSARLAGFDTQYF,TGCAGTGCTAGGCTAGCGGGATTTGATACGCAGTATTTT
TRBV9,TRBD2,many,TRBJ2-1,CASSVIAGGPFDEQFF,TGTGCCAGCAGCGTAATAGCGGGGGGCCCCTTCGATGAGCAGTTCTTC
TRBV29-1,NA,many,TRBJ2-2,CSVEASASTGELFF,TGCAGCGTTGAAGCATCAGCGTCCACCGGGGAGCTGTTTTTT
TRBV27,TRBD1,many,TRBJ2-1,CASSPQDRGPNNEQFF,TGTGCCAGCAGTCCCCAGGACAGGGGGCCCAACAATGAGCAGTTCTTC
TRBV5-5,NA,many,TRBJ2-7,CASSLEGGTTYEQYF,TGTGCCAGCAGCTTGGAGGGGGGGACGACCTACGAGCAGTACTTC
TRBV4-1,NA,many,TRBJ2-1,CASSQVERIGNEQFF,TGCGCCAGCAGCCAAGTTGAGCGGATCGGCAATGAGCAGTTCTTC
TRBV20-1,TRBD1,NA,TRBJ1-2,CSAPLLRTPGQVRRGYTF,TGCAGTGCTCCCTTACTACGAACCCCGGGACAGGTCCGTCGAGGCTACACCTTC
TRBV12-3/TRBV12-4,NA,many,TRBJ2-1,CASSLAVFSSYNEQFF,TGTGCCAGCAGTTTAGCGGTCTTTAGCTCCTACAATGAGCAGTTCTTC
TRBV20-1,TRBD2,NA,TRBJ2-2,CCARAPSGLAGGPGAGELFF,TGCTGTGCTAGAGCCCCATCGGGACTAGCGGGAGGGCCAGGGGCCGGGGAGCTGTTTTTT
TRBV6-5,TRBD1,many,TRBJ2-5,CASTYGTGETQYF,TGTGCCAGCACCTACGGGACAGGAGAGACCCAGTACTTC
TRBV13,NA,many,TRBJ1-1,CASSTDPMNTEAFF,TGTGCCAGCAGCACGGATCCCATGAACACTGAAGCTTTCTTT
TRBV6-4,NA,NA,TRBJ1-1,CASRGGGNTEAFF,TGTGCCAGCAGGGGGGGAGGGAACACTGAAGCTTTCTTT
TRBV7-2,NA,many,TRBJ2-1,CASSGGGFGEQFF,TGTGCCAGCAGCGGTGGAGGGTTCGGTGAGCAGTTCTTC
TRBV11-3,TRBD1,many,TRBJ1-5,CAITPQGGNQPQHF,TGTGCCATCACCCCGCAGGGGGGGAATCAGCCCCAGCATTTT
TRBV7-8,NA,many,TRBJ1-3,CASSFGQSSGNTIYF,TGTGCCAGCAGCTTCGGACAGTCCTCTGGAAACACCATATATTTT
TRBV5-1,TRBD1,many,TRBJ2-2,CASRPQGTNTGELFF,TGCGCCAGCCGCCCACAGGGGACGAACACCGGGGAGCTGTTTTTT
TRBV12-3/TRBV12-4,NA,many,TRBJ2-5,CASSLSSRRKETQYF,TGTGCCAGCAGTTTGTCGTCGCGGAGGAAAGAGACCCAGTACTTC
TRBV12-3/TRBV12-4,TRBD2,many,TRBJ2-7,CASSLAVRTGTSGSFFYEQYF,TGTGCCAGCAGTTTAGCCGTACGAACCGGGACTAGCGGGAGCTTCTTCTACGAGCAGTACTTC
TRBV6-2/TRBV6-3,TRBD2,many,TRBJ2-7,CASSLAGGPFHEQYF,TGTGCCAGCAGCCTAGCGGGAGGGCCTTTCCACGAGCAGTACTTC
TRBV29-1,NA,many,TRBJ2-1,CSVGAVAGLGSYNEQFF,TGCAGCGTTGGGGCGGTGGCGGGCCTAGGCTCCTACAATGAGCAGTTCTTC
TRBV28,TRBD1,many,TRBJ1-1,CASNHRGLEAFF,TGTGCCAGCAATCACAGGGGGCTGGAAGCTTTCTTT
TRBV7-9,NA,many,TRBJ1-1,CASSPREAGFYDTEAFF,TGTGCCAGCAGCCCGAGAGAAGCGGGATTCTATGACACTGAAGCTTTCTTT
TRBV5-1,NA,many,TRBJ2-1,CASSFGGPGYEQFF,TGCGCCAGCAGCTTCGGCGGGCCGGGCTATGAGCAGTTCTTC
TRBV28,NA,many,TRBJ2-5,CASSFPPRRGINQETQYF,TGTGCCAGCAGTTTCCCCCCACGCAGGGGAATTAACCAAGAGACCCAGTACTTC
TRBV3-1,NA,many,TRBJ2-7,CASRGGGLYEQYF,TGTGCCAGCAGAGGGGGGGGGCTCTACGAGCAGTACTTC
TRBV3-1,NA,many,TRBJ2-1,CASSQERDAPSNEQFF,TGTGCCAGCAGCCAAGAAAGAGACGCACCTTCCAATGAGCAGTTCTTC
TRBV6-2/TRBV6-3,NA,many,TRBJ2-3,CASSYSGSVSTDTQYF,TGTGCCAGCAGTTACTCGGGGAGCGTCAGCACAGATACGCAGTATTTT
TRBV11-2,TRBD2,NA,TRBJ2-7,CASSFTAGGLYEQYF,TGTGCCAGCAGCTTCACAGCGGGGGGGCTCTACGAGCAGTACTTC
TRBV13,TRBD2,many,TRBJ2-2,CASSLTSDTGELFF,TGTGCCAGCAGCCTTACTAGCGACACCGGGGAGCTGTTTTTT
TRBV4-1,NA,few,TRBJ2-1,CASSQVAGISYNEQFF,TGCGCCAGCAGCCAAGTCGCAGGAATCTCCTACAATGAGCAGTTCTTC
TRBV29-1,NA,many,TRBJ1-2,CSVVLDSHYGYTF,TGCAGCGTTGTACTGGACAGCCACTATGGCTACACCTTC
TRBV7-2,NA,NA,TRBJ2-7,CASSLPPRNEQYF,TGTGCCAGCAGCTTACCCCCCCGGAACGAGCAGTACTTC
TRBV20-1,TRBD1,NA,TRBJ1-2,CSAGQGEHYGYTF,TGCAGTGCTGGACAGGGGGAACACTATGGCTACACCTTC
TRBV29-1,NA,many,TRBJ2-7,CSVARGAYEQYF,TGCAGCGTTGCCAGGGGAGCCTACGAGCAGTACTTC
TRBV29-1,NA,few,TRBJ1-1,CSVYRGTEAFF,TGCAGCGTCTACCGCGGCACTGAAGCTTTCTTT
TRBV29-1,NA,many,TRBJ2-7,CSVVTRTDSYEQYF,TGCAGCGTTGTTACCCGGACAGATTCCTACGAGCAGTACTTC
TRBV13,TRBD1,few,TRBJ1-2,CASSPRDRTIGYGYTF,TGTGCCAGCAGCCCACGGGACAGAACTATCGGCTATGGCTACACCTTC